A selection of T cell receptor beta chains follows, all from one sample in a study of T cell responses to AZD1222 COVID-19 vaccine. Assay: immunoSEQ multiplex PCR; the TCRdb copy retains only in-frame clones and omits some. This sample carries 150,000 to 200,000 clones, approximately 90% of them seen once, and the ten largest clones take roughly 1.2%. The sample consisted of peripheral blood, taken 28 days after the second AZD1222 dose. The origin of the receptors is an adult who received the AZD1222 COVID-19 vaccine. Both conserved end residues are part of each CDR3. A D gene is named only where the DNA matches it firmly. A row's size may be missing; if present it is once, few, many or a size class.

abundance	v_gene	d_gene	j_gene	CDR3aa	CDR3nt
-	TRBV19	-	TRBJ2-2	CASRRPLGRAGTGELFF	TGTGCCAGTAGGCGGCCGTTGGGGCGGGCGGGCACCGGGGAGCTGTTTTTT
-	TRBV28	TRBD2	TRBJ2-3	CASSWTSGNTDTQYF	TGTGCCAGCAGTTGGACTAGCGGAAACACAGATACGCAGTATTTT
-	TRBV6-6	TRBD2	TRBJ2-7	CASSRTSGSSSGAREQYF	TGTGCCAGCAGTCGGACTAGCGGGAGTAGCAGCGGGGCTCGGGAGCAGTACTTC
-	TRBV5-8	TRBD1	TRBJ2-7	CASNPTGDLYYEQYF	TGTGCCAGCAATCCCACAGGGGACCTTTACTACGAGCAGTACTTC
-	TRBV10-1	-	TRBJ2-3	CASSEAPTGADTQYF	TGCGCCAGCAGTGAAGCCCCAACCGGGGCAGATACGCAGTATTTT
few	TRBV10-3	-	TRBJ2-7	CAITPTHRGSYEQYF	TGTGCCATCACCCCTACACATAGGGGGTCCTACGAGCAGTACTTC
once	TRBV2	TRBD2	TRBJ2-1	CASSLTSGGSNEQFF	TGTGCCAGCAGTTTGACTAGCGGGGGATCCAATGAGCAGTTCTTC
-	TRBV7-3	TRBD1	TRBJ2-2	CASSLTPDRGQTGELFF	TGTGCCAGCAGCTTAACCCCGGACAGGGGGCAAACCGGGGAGCTGTTTTTT
-	TRBV5-1	-	TRBJ2-7	CASSLANGEQYF	TGCGCCAGCAGCTTGGCGAATGGCGAGCAGTACTTC
-	TRBV7-9	-	TRBJ2-1	CASSSFRGLSYNEQFF	TGTGCCAGCAGCTCTTTCCGGGGGCTCTCCTACAATGAGCAGTTCTTC
-	TRBV7-8	TRBD1	TRBJ1-2	CASSSREGQPYNGYTF	TGTGCCAGCAGCTCCAGAGAGGGACAGCCCTATAATGGCTACACCTTC